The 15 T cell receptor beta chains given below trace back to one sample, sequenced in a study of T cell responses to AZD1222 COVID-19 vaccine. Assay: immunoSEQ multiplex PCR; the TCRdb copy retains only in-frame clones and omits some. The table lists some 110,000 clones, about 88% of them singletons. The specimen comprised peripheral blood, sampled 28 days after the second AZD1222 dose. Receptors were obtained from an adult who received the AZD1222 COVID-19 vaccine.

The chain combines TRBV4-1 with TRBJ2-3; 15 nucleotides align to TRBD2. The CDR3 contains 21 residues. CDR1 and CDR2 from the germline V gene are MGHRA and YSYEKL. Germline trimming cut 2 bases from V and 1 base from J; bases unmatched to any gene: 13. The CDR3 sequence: CASSQSRGGLAGGPRTDTQYF. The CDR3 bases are TGCGCCAGCAGCCAATCGAGGGGGGGACTAGCGGGAGGCCCACGCACAGATACGCAGTATTTT.

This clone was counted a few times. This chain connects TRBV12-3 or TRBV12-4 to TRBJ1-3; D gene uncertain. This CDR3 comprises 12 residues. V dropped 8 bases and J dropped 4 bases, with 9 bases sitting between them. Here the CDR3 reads CASDEGGNTIYF. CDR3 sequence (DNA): TGTGCCAGCGACGAAGGGGGAAACACCATATATTTT.

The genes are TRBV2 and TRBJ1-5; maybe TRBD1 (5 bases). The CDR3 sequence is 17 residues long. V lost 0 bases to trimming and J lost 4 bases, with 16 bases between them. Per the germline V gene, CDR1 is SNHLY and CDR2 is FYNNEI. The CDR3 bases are TGTGCCAGCAGTGAAGCCCCTAGGGGTGTTGGGAATCAGCCCCAGCATTTT. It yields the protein CASSEAPRGVGNQPQHF.

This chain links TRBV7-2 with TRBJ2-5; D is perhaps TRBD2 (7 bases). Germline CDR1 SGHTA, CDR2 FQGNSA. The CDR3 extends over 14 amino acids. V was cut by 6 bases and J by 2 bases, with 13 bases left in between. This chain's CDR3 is CASSPGRGQETQYF. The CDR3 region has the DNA TGTGCCAGCAGTCCGGGGAGGGGGCAAGAGACCCAGTACTTC.

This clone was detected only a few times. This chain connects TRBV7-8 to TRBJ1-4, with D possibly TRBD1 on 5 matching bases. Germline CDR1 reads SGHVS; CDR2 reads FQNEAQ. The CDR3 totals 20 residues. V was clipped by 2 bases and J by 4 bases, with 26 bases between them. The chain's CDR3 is CASSLLIPGGSGLSNEKLFF. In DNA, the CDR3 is TGTGCCAGCAGCTTACTTATCCCCGGGGGAAGTGGATTGAGTAATGAAAAACTGTTTTTT.

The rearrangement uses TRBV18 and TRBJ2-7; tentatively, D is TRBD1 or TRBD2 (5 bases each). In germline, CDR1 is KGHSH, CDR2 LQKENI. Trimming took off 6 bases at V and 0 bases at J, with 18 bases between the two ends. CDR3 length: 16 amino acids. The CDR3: CASSQVLGDGSYEQYF. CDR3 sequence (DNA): TGTGCCAGCTCCCAAGTTTTGGGGGACGGCTCCTACGAGCAGTACTTC.

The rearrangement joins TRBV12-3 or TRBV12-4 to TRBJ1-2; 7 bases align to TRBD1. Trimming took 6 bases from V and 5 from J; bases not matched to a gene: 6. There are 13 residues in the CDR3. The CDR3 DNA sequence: TGTGCCAGCAGGTCCGGGACAGAGTATGGCTACACCTTC. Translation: CASRSGTEYGYTF.

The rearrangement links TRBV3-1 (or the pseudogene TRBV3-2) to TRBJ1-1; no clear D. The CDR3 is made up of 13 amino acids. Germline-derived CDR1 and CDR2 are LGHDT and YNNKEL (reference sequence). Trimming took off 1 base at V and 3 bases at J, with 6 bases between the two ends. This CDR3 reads CASSQGPYTEAFF. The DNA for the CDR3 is TGTGCCAGCAGCCAAGGCCCGTACACTGAAGCTTTCTTT.

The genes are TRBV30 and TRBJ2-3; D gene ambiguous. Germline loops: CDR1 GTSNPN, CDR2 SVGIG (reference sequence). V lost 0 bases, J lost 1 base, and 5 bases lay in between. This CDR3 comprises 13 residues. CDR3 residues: CAWSVKGTDTQYF. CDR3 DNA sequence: TGTGCCTGGAGTGTAAAGGGCACAGATACGCAGTATTTT.

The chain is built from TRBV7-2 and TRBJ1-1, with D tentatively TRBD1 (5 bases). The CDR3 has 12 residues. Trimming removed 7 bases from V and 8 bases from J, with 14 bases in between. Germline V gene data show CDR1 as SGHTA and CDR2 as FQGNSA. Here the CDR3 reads CASIFTGVEAFF. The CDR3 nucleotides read TGTGCCAGCATATTCACGGGGGTAGAAGCTTTCTTT.

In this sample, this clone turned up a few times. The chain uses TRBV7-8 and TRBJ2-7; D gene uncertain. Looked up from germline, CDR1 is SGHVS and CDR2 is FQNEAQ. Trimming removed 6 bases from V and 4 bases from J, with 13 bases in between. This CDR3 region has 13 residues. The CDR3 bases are TGTGCCAGCAGTTTAAGTAATTTTTACGAGCAGTACTTC. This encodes CASSLSNFYEQYF.

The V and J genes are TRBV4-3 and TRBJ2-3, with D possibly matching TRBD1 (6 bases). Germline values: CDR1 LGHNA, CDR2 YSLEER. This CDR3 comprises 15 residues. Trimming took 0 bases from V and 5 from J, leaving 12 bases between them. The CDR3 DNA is TGCGCCAGCAGCCAAGAACGGCAGGGGTTAGATACGCAGTATTTT. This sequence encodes CASSQERQGLDTQYF.

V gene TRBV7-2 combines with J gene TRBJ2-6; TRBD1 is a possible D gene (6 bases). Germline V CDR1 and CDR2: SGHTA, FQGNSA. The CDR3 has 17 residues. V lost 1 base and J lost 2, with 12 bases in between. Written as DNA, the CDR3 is TGTGCCAGCAGCTTAGACAGGGTTTCAGCTGGGGCCAACGTCCTGACTTTC. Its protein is CASSLDRVSAGANVLTF.

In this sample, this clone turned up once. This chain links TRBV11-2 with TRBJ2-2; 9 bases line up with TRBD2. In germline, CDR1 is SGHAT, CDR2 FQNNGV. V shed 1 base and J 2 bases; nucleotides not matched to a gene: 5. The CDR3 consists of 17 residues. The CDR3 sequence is CASSLGWRGGNTGELFF. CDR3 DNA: TGTGCCAGCAGCTTAGGTTGGCGGGGGGGCAACACCGGGGAGCTGTTTTTT.

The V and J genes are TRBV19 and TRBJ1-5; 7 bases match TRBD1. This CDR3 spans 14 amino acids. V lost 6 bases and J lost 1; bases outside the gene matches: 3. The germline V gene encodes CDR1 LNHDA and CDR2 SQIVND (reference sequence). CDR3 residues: CASSLGQSNQPQHF. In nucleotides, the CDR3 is TGTGCCAGTAGCTTGGGACAGAGCAATCAGCCCCAGCATTTT.